What follows are 2 T cell receptor beta chains derived from one specimen sequenced in a study of blood T cell repertoires in COVID-19. Measured with immunoSEQ multiplex PCR; TCRdb has only the in-frame clones, and not every one. Of 140,000 to 150,000 clones in the sample, around 82% are singletons; the top ten hold 6%. What was sequenced was PBMCs or T cells enriched from blood (not recorded which). These receptors were collected from a woman in her forties or fifties who had recovered from COVID-19.

The chain employs TRBV29-1 and TRBJ1-5, with D unclear. Germline V gene sequence: CDR1 SQVTM, CDR2 ANQGSEA. The CDR3 runs to 14 residues. Trimming stripped 0 bases from V and 6 bases from J, with 12 bases between. The CDR3 protein is CSVEDPPGSQPQHF. CDR3 DNA: TGCAGCGTTGAAGATCCCCCTGGGAGTCAGCCCCAGCATTTT. Full variable domain (rest looked up from reference TRBV29-1 and TRBJ1-5): SAVISQKPSRDICQRGTSLTIQCQVDSQVTMMFWYRQQPGQSLTLIATANQGSEATYESGFVIDKFPISRPNLTFSTLTVSNMSPEDSSIYLCSVEDPPGSQPQHFGDGTRLSIL.

This rearrangement joins TRBV10-3 to TRBJ2-1, with D possibly TRBD1 on 6 matching bases. The CDR3 runs to 16 residues. Germline V CDR1 and CDR2: ENHRY, SYGVKD. The V and J ends lost 2 bases and 2 bases respectively, with 13 bases between them. For the CDR3, the DNA is TGTGCCATCAGTGAGACAGGGAAATTAACCTACAATGAGCAGTTCTTC. This encodes CAISETGKLTYNEQFF.